This entry lists 18 T cell receptor beta chains sequenced from one sample in a study of T cells after yellow fever vaccination (dated by TCRdb to between 2018 and 2021). This specimen's treatment or condition label, interpreted: live attenuated yellow fever vaccine strain. Receptor amplification or capture employed 5' RACE. The sequencer was an Illumina NovaSeq 6000. TCRdb reanalyzed the raw reads on its own, using fastp at Q25 for trimming and MiXCR for clone calling, and kept in-frame beta chains. Rows with a matching CDR3 protein are joined into one entry that keeps the most common DNA and genes. Here the sample has a few hundred thousand distinct CDR3 sequences; 3.5% to 4.5% occur a single time. Roughly 19% of the sample rests with the top ten. The input for sequencing was PBMCs, taken 15 days after the yellow fever booster vaccination. Every receptor here comes from a young man who received the YFV17D yellow fever vaccine.

This chain joins TRBV20-1 and TRBJ2-7, with TRBD2 identical over 9 bases. Germline V gene data show CDR1 as DFQATT and CDR2 as SNEGSKA (reference sequence). Trimming at V came to 2 bases and at J to 3 bases, leaving 8 bases not matched to a gene. This CDR3 contains 15 residues. For the CDR3, the DNA is TGCAGTGCTAGATCCCCGACTAGCGGCGACTACGAGCAGTACTTC. Translating gives CSARSPTSGDYEQYF.

This clonotype was counted at least ten times. The gene calls are TRBV12-3 or TRBV12-4 and TRBJ1-6; the D is unclear. The CDR3 totals 14 residues. V lost 4 bases, J lost 0 bases, and 4 bases lay in between. The DNA for the CDR3 is TGTGCCAGCAGTTCAAGCTCCTATAATTCACCCCTCCACTTT. It specifies CASSSSSYNSPLHF.

The chain links TRBV12-3 or TRBV12-4 to TRBJ2-2; D may be TRBD1 (6 bases). Trimming pared 6 bases from V and 4 bases from J, leaving 12 bases between. The CDR3 loop spans 14 amino acids. This CDR3 is CASRQGLGTGELFF. The CDR3 region has the DNA TGTGCCAGCAGACAGGGTCTCGGCACCGGGGAGCTGTTTTTT.

This clonotype was detected ten times or more. V is TRBV10-3 and J is TRBJ2-3; 7 bases map to TRBD2. Germline assignment: CDR1 ENHRY and CDR2 SYGVKD. Germline trimming cut 5 bases from V and 0 bases from J; bases unmatched to any gene: 2. This CDR3 has 14 residues. Here the CDR3 reads CAISQRESTDTQYF. DNA of the CDR3: TGTGCCATCAGTCAGCGGGAAAGCACAGATACGCAGTATTTT.

There are a few counts of this clonotype. This rearrangement joins TRBV2 to TRBJ2-3; a possible D gene is TRBD2 (5 bases). This CDR3 contains 15 residues. Trimming shortened V by 6 bases and J by 1 base, and 14 bases separated the two germline ends. Germline V gene lookup returns CDR1 SNHLY and CDR2 FYNNEI. The DNA for the CDR3 is TGTGCCAGCAGGGAGGACGCCGGTGGCACAGATACGCAGTATTTT. Translation: CASREDAGGTDTQYF. The whole variable domain, filled in from reference TRBV2 and TRBJ2-3, reads EPEVTQTPSHQVTQMGQEVILRCVPISNHLYFYWYRQILGQKVEFLVSFYNNEISEKSEIFDDQFSVERPDGSNFTLKIRSTKLEDSAMYFCASREDAGGTDTQYFGPGTRLTVL.

This clonotype has at least ten counts. DNA of the CDR3: TGCGCCAGCAGCTGGGGGAATTCACCCCTCCACTTT. Its protein is CASSWGNSPLHF. The chain recombines TRBV5-1 with TRBJ1-6; a weak D match, TRBD1 (5 bases). Germline values: CDR1 SGHRS, CDR2 YFSETQ. There are 12 residues in the CDR3. Trimming left V 3 bases short and J 7 bases short, with 5 bases between.

This clonotype was recorded at least ten times. The rearrangement joins TRBV6-2 or TRBV6-3 to TRBJ2-5; TRBD1 matches at 7 bases. CDR3 length: 18 amino acids. Germline V gene sequence: CDR1 MNHEY, CDR2 SVGEGT. After removal of 5 bases from V and 0 bases from J, the junction contained 15 bases not matched to a gene. This chain's CDR3 is CASSPDRVNQVHQETQYF. For the CDR3, the DNA is TGTGCCAGCAGTCCTGACAGGGTGAACCAGGTCCACCAAGAGACCCAGTACTTC.

In its sample, this clonotype was seen a few times. The chain combines TRBV7-3 with TRBJ2-1; the D is unclear. The CDR3 runs to 15 residues. Looked up from germline, CDR1 is SGHTA and CDR2 is FQGTGA. Trimming cost V 5 bases and J 0 bases, with 11 bases left between them. As DNA, the CDR3 is TGTGCCAGCAGCCCCAGTCGTAGCTCCTACAATGAGCAGTTCTTC. Amino acid sequence: CASSPSRSSYNEQFF.

The chain recombines TRBV2 with TRBJ2-3, with D uncertain. The CDR3 covers 15 residues. V was shortened by 10 bases and J by 0 bases, with 17 bases between the two germline ends. Germline V gene data show CDR1 as SNHLY and CDR2 as FYNNEI. CDR3 sequence: CAILEQESSTDTQYF. As DNA, the CDR3 is TGTGCCATCCTAGAGCAGGAATCTAGCACAGATACGCAGTATTTT.

The chain recombines TRBV4-1 with TRBJ2-3; 9 bases agree with TRBD2. V lost 6 bases, J lost 1 base, and 5 bases stayed unmatched. The CDR3 is 15 amino acids. CDR1 and CDR2 from the germline V gene are MGHRA and YSYEKL. CDR3 region: CASSGLAIGTDTQYF. CDR3 DNA sequence: TGCGCCAGCAGTGGACTAGCGATTGGCACAGATACGCAGTATTTT.

The chain is built from TRBV2 and TRBJ2-5; 13 bases fit TRBD2. With 8 bases clipped from V and 6 bases from J, the junction kept 9 bases outside the gene matches. The CDR3 runs 15 residues. Germline lookup yields CDR1 SNHLY and CDR2 FYNNEI. CDR3 in DNA: TGTGCCAGCCTAAAACTAGCGGGGGGGCCAAAGACCCAGTACTTC. Its protein is CASLKLAGGPKTQYF.

This clonotype was counted ten times or more. J is TRBJ2-1 and V is TRBV5-1; D is unclear. Germline CDR1 reads SGHRS; CDR2 reads YFSETQ. The CDR3 has 14 amino acids. Trimming took off 4 bases at V and 6 bases at J, with 14 bases between the two ends. The DNA of the CDR3 is TGCGCCAGCAGCCTAGATATGGTGGCCAATGAGCAGTTCTTC. This translates into CASSLDMVANEQFF.

The chain combines TRBV7-2 with TRBJ2-3; D perhaps matches TRBD2 (6 bases). From germline, CDR1 is SGHTA and CDR2 FQGNSA. This CDR3 region has 17 residues. Trimming took off 6 bases at V and 4 bases at J, with 23 bases between the two ends. CDR3 amino acids: CASSSQRPGTLADTQYF. The CDR3 DNA sequence: TGTGCCAGCAGTTCACAGCGACCCGGGACTCTCGCAGATACGCAGTATTTT.

This clonotype has a count of ten or more. This chain links TRBV5-1 with TRBJ2-1; 8 positions agree with TRBD2. The CDR3 runs to 17 residues. The V gene end was trimmed by 0 bases and the J gene end by 4 bases; junction bases not matched to a gene: 9. Germline V lookup: CDR1 SGHRS, CDR2 YFSETQ. This chain's CDR3 is CASSLEVSGGTYNEQFF. The CDR3 nucleotides read TGCGCCAGCAGCTTGGAAGTGAGCGGGGGTACGTACAATGAGCAGTTCTTC.

This clonotype was seen ten or more times. The J gene is TRBJ1-2, the V gene TRBV6-5; 7 bases match TRBD1. Germline assignment: CDR1 MNHEY and CDR2 SVGAGI. This CDR3 has 16 amino acids. V lost 2 bases and J lost 7; bases outside the gene matches: 13. CDR3 in DNA: TGTGCCAGCAGTTACGCTTTACTAACAGGGGTCGGTGGCTACACCTTC. It yields the protein CASSYALLTGVGGYTF.

This clonotype was counted many times. Relative to the germline gene, one junction end is altered; a read error may explain this. The V and J genes are TRBV29-1 and TRBJ2-5; 10 bases line up with TRBD1. CDR1 SQVTM and CDR2 ANQGSEA come from the germline V gene. CDR3 length equals 10 residues. The CDR3 spells CSVEGDRGHF. The CDR3 bases are TGCAGCGTTGAAGGGGACAGGGGCCATTTC.

This clonotype was seen at least ten times. The V gene is TRBV5-1, the J gene TRBJ2-2; D remains unclear. The ends were cut back, 0 bases at V and 5 bases at J, with 5 bases in the middle. The germline CDR1 and CDR2 sequences are SGHRS and YFSETQ. CDR3 length: 13 amino acids. CDR3 protein: CASSLEDTGELFF. CDR3 in DNA: TGCGCCAGCAGCTTGGAGGATACCGGGGAGCTGTTTTTT.

This clonotype was picked up a small number of times. This chain joins TRBV27 and TRBJ1-4; unclear D gene. CDR1 MNHEY and CDR2 SMNVEV come from the germline V gene (reference sequence). V was clipped by 6 bases and J by 6 bases, with 14 bases between them. The CDR3 extends over 14 amino acids. The CDR3 DNA follows: TGTGCCAGCAGCATTGTCGGTTCGTATGAAAAACTGTTTTTT. This translates into CASSIVGSYEKLFF.